This T cell receptor beta chain was captured in a study of cytomegalovirus exposure and HLA in healthy donors. General study points: In vitro, a few CMV-associated chains proved specific for CMV antigens.

Assay: immunoSEQ multiplex PCR; the TCRdb copy retains only in-frame clones and omits some. The table includes 160,000 or so clones, 88% detected once. In regard to this clone: Its antigen is not identified.

This CDR3 region has 17 residues. V lost 0 bases and J 4 bases, leaving 20 bases between the germline ends. CDR1 SGHRS and CDR2 YFSETQ come from the germline V gene. Separate from the approximately 650-subject first cohort, the roughly 120-subject validation cohort was the one that the donors belonged to. The chain couples TRBV5-1 to TRBJ2-7; tentatively, D is TRBD1 (5 bases). The TCR was taken from a man between 18 and 29 years old in good health and CMV-seronegative. The specimen was PBMCs. CDR3 nucleotides: TGCGCCAGCAGCTTGGGACCCCGGTCCGTAGGGGTTTACGAGCAGTACTTC. This translates into CASSLGPRSVGVYEQYF.